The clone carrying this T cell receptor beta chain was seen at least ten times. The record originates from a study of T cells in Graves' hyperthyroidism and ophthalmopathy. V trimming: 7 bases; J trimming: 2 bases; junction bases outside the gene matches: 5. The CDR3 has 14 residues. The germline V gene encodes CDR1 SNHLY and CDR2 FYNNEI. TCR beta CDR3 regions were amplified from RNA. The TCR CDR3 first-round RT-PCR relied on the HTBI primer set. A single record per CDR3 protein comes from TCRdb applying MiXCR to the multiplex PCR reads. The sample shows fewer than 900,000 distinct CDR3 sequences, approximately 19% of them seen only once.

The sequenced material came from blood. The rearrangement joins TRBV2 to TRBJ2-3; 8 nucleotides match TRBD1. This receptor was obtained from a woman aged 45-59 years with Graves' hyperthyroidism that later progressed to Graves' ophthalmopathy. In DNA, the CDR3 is TGTGCCAGCAACGACAGGGGTCTCACAGATACGCAGTATTTT. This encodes CASNDRGLTDTQYF.